This passage covers 2 T cell receptor beta chains from one sample sequenced in a study of blood T cell repertoires in COVID-19. Sequenced by immunoSEQ multiplex PCR; TCRdb stores in-frame clones only, minus some. The repertoire holds fewer than 250,000 clones, with around 86% as singletons. Sequencing input: PBMCs or T cells enriched from blood (not recorded which). The receptors shown here come from a man younger than 45 in a cohort exposed to, infected with or recovered from COVID-19 (not recorded which).

This chain connects TRBV19 to TRBJ1-1; maybe TRBD1 (5 bases). CDR1 LNHDA and CDR2 SQIVND come from the germline V gene (reference sequence). This CDR3 has 14 residues. With 1 base removed from V and 1 base from J, the gap between germline ends came to 7 bases. The CDR3 region has the DNA TGTGCCAGTAGTATAGGCGGGGGGAACACTGAAGCTTTCTTT. It translates to CASSIGGGNTEAFF.

The CDR3 loop is CASSLARGGMEQFF. As DNA, the CDR3 is TGTGCCAGCAGCTTAGCGCGAGGCGGGATGGAGCAGTTCTTC. The chain is built from TRBV7-2 and TRBJ2-1, with D possibly matching TRBD2 (6 bases). V shed 0 bases and J shed 10 bases, with 13 bases lying between them. From germline, CDR1 is SGHTA and CDR2 FQGNSA. This CDR3 spans 14 amino acids.